These 13 T cell receptor beta chains share one sample of origin, sequenced in a study of blood T cells in healthy people across ages. PCR was performed a second time for 7 to 11 cycles using a sample-barcoded 5' primer and a J-beta primer mix. TCRdb recomputed calls from the 5' RACE reads with MiXCR, one row per CDR3 protein. The sample includes hundreds of thousands of distinct CDR3 sequences, 25% to 35% of them seen just once. Sequencing input: blood. The source of these receptors is a woman of 80 years or more in good health.

V and J are TRBV28 and TRBJ2-3, with D possibly matching TRBD1 (6 bases). Trimming cost V 2 bases and J 2 bases, with 23 bases left between them. The CDR3 sequence is 19 residues long. The V gene's germline CDR1 is MDHEN and CDR2 SYDVKM. The CDR3 here is CASSLGFLGRGFSTDTQYF. CDR3 DNA sequence: TGTGCCAGCAGTTTAGGGTTTCTGGGCAGGGGATTTTCCACAGATACGCAGTATTTT.

The rearrangement links TRBV7-3 to TRBJ2-3; 9 bases line up with TRBD2. Germline lookup yields CDR1 SGHTA and CDR2 FQGTGA. J lost 5 bases, V lost 0 bases, and 9 bases had no gene match. The CDR3 loop spans 17 amino acids. The CDR3 DNA reads TGTGCCAGCAGCTTAACGCTGGGCGGGAGGGCCTTAGATACGCAGTATTTT. As protein: CASSLTLGGRALDTQYF.

This clonotype has ten or more counts. This chain uses TRBV20-1 with TRBJ2-1; TRBD2 matches 14 bases. J gave up 0 bases and V 2 bases, and 12 bases lay outside the gene matches. CDR1 is DFQATT, CDR2 SNEGSKA, per germline (reference sequence). The CDR3 contains 20 residues. In nucleotides, the CDR3 is TGCAGTGCTAGACTCTCCGCTGGGACTAGCGGGGGTCTCTCCTACAATGAGCAGTTCTTC. This sequence encodes CSARLSAGTSGGLSYNEQFF.

V gene TRBV3-1 combines with J gene TRBJ1-2; D gene uncertain. This CDR3 is built from 15 residues. The germline V and J ends were trimmed by 2 bases and 0 bases, with 10 bases remaining between them. Germline V gene lookup returns CDR1 LGHDT and CDR2 YNNKEL (reference sequence). CDR3 sequence reads: CASSQLTGANYGYTF. The DNA for the CDR3 is TGTGCCAGCAGCCAACTGACGGGCGCTAACTATGGCTACACCTTC.

This clonotype showed up many times. CDR3 sequence: CASSLLVGQETQYF. The CDR3 nucleotides are TGCGCCAGCAGCCTCCTTGTGGGGCAAGAGACCCAGTACTTC. The chain is built from TRBV5-1 and TRBJ2-5; D unclear. Germline CDR1 and CDR2: SGHRS and YFSETQ. The CDR3 spans 14 residues. The V and J ends lost 4 bases and 2 bases respectively, with 12 bases between them.

As regards this clonotype: Being one base from a much bigger clone, this may be a read error. The chain links TRBV20-1 to TRBJ2-5; D may correspond to TRBD1 or TRBD2 (6 bases each). V dropped 7 bases and J dropped 1 base, with 13 bases sitting between them. CDR3 size: 13 residues. Germline CDR1 and CDR2: DFQATT and SNEGSKA (reference sequence). This chain's CDR3 is CSVGGGFQETQYF. The CDR3 DNA sequence: TGCAGTGTTGGAGGGGGGTTCCAAGAGACCCAGTACTTC.

This chain connects TRBV9 to TRBJ2-5; 11 bases line up with TRBD2. CDR1 and CDR2 from the germline V gene are SGDLS and YYNGEE. J was trimmed by 1 base and V by 4 bases; bases with no gene match: 3. The CDR3 is 15 amino acids. The CDR3 protein is CASSLGTSGQETQYF. The DNA for the CDR3 is TGTGCCAGCAGCCTCGGGACTAGCGGCCAAGAGACCCAGTACTTC.

The chain joins TRBV6-1 to TRBJ1-1; possibly TRBD1 for D (5 bases). The germline V gene encodes CDR1 MNHNS and CDR2 SASEGT. The CDR3 runs to 15 residues. V lost 4 bases and J lost 4, with 16 bases in between. The CDR3 region is CASSGAWGPSTEAFF. The CDR3 coding sequence is TGTGCCAGCAGTGGAGCTTGGGGACCGAGCACTGAAGCTTTCTTT.

This clonotype was counted at least ten times. This chain joins TRBV10-3 and TRBJ2-7, with TRBD1 matching 9 bases. This CDR3 region has 14 residues. V trimming: 6 bases; J trimming: 3 bases; junction bases outside the gene matches: 6. The germline gives CDR1 ENHRY, CDR2 SYGVKD. DNA for the CDR3: TGTGCCATCAGGGGGACAGGGTCCGGCTACGAGCAGTACTTC. It encodes CAIRGTGSGYEQYF.

This clonotype was seen at least ten times. This rearrangement joins TRBV6-1 to TRBJ2-7; TRBD1 agrees at 11 bases. The J segment lost 5 bases and the V segment lost 7 bases, leaving 7 bases of the junction unmatched. This CDR3 has 14 residues. The germline gives CDR1 MNHNS, CDR2 SASEGT. CDR3 nucleotide sequence: TGTGCCAGCAATTGGGACAGGGGGGGCGACGAGCAGTACTTC. It translates to CASNWDRGGDEQYF.

This clonotype was counted ten times or more. The chain is built from TRBV30 and TRBJ1-2; D is perhaps TRBD1 (6 bases). Trimming pared 2 bases from V and 4 bases from J, leaving 17 bases between. CDR3 length: 15 residues. Germline V gene sequence: CDR1 GTSNPN, CDR2 SVGIG (reference sequence). CDR3 in amino acids: CAWSPQGRGSYGYTF. The CDR3 DNA reads as TGTGCCTGGAGTCCCCAGGGGAGGGGATCCTATGGCTACACCTTC.

On this clonotype: Germline is not matched at one junction end, which may reflect a read error. The chain is built from TRBV7-2 and TRBJ2-3; 7 bases fit TRBD2. The CDR3 runs to 17 residues. Germline V lookup: CDR1 SGHTA, CDR2 FQGNSA. CDR3 in DNA: TGTGCCAGCAGTTTAGCGCTAGCGGCCACATCCACAGATACGCAGTATTTT. Residues: CASSLALAATSTDTQYF. The variable domain in full, completed from reference TRBV7-2 and TRBJ2-3, reads GAGVSQSPSNKVTEKGKDVELRCDPISGHTALYWYRQSLGQGLEFLIYFQGNSAPDKSGLPSDRFSAERTGGSVSTLTIQRTQQEDSAVYLCASSLALAATSTDTQYFGPGTRLTVL.

In regard to this clonotype: Its ends do not fully match the called genes, so a read error is possible. The chain uses TRBV13 and TRBJ2-1; 8 positions match TRBD2. Judging by the DNA end, TRBJ2-7 fits better; the J call may be wrong. In germline, CDR1 is PRHDT, CDR2 FYEKMQ (reference sequence). CDR3 length equals 22 residues. The chain's CDR3 is CASSLTFLASGSYDRSYNEQYF. The CDR3 DNA reads as TGCGCCAGCAGCTTAACCTTTCTGGCTAGCGGGTCATACGACCGCTCCTACAATGAGCAGTACTTC.